This paragraph covers one T cell receptor (beta chain) sequence. Antigen specificity is unknown. Assay used: immunoSEQ multiplex PCR; TCRdb lists only in-frame clones, some missing. The table has around 32,000 clones, nearly 97% seen once. These data belong to a study of circulating and synovial CD4+ cells in juvenile arthritis. Overall study results and limits: These blood cells shared more CDR3 sequences with synovium than bulk blood. Shared-clonotype fractions with synovium likely underestimate full repertoire overlap.

The germline V and J ends were trimmed by 4 bases and 5 bases, with 9 bases remaining between them. In germline, CDR1 is SGHRS, CDR2 YFSETQ. This CDR3 has 12 amino acids. Sequences were obtained from CD4+ T cells from blood. This chain connects TRBV5-1 to TRBJ2-5; perhaps TRBD1 as D (6 bases). This TCR came from a human donor with juvenile idiopathic arthritis. CDR3 DNA sequence: TGCGCCAGCAGCCCTCAGGGGGAGACCCAGTACTTC. The encoded protein is CASSPQGETQYF.